A selection of T cell receptor beta chains follows, all from one sample in a study of Ad26.COV2.S vaccination and SARS-CoV-2 variants. Assay used: immunoSEQ multiplex PCR; TCRdb lists only in-frame clones, some missing. The sample lists around 300,000 clones; more than 85% were seen once. Specimen: peripheral blood, collected in a trial of Ad26.COV2.S vaccine versus placebo. The receptors shown here come from a person between 18 and 65 years old who received the Ad26.COV2.S COVID-19 vaccine or a placebo. Both conserved end residues are part of each CDR3. Fields, in order: CDR3 DNA, CDR3 protein, clone size, V gene, J gene, D gene. The D gene is left open where the match is weak. Rows give clone size only sometimes, using once, few, many, or a class for an expanded clone.

CDR3nt: TGTGCCAGCTCACCAACGGGGGGAGTCGGTGAAAAACTGTTTTTT
CDR3aa: CASSPTGGVGEKLFF
abundance: once
v_gene: TRBV18
j_gene: TRBJ1-4
d_gene: .

CDR3nt: TGTGCCAGCAGTGAATCCATAGGAATCTCTGAGCAGTACTTC
CDR3aa: CASSESIGISEQYF
abundance: few
v_gene: TRBV6-1
j_gene: TRBJ2-7
d_gene: .

CDR3nt: TGTGCCAGCAGCTTTATTTACGAGACCCAGTACTTC
CDR3aa: CASSFIYETQYF
abundance: .
v_gene: TRBV7-9
j_gene: TRBJ2-5
d_gene: .

CDR3nt: TGTGCCAGCAGCCTAGGGACTAGCGGGGCCCAGCAGTTCTTC
CDR3aa: CASSLGTSGAQQFF
abundance: .
v_gene: TRBV7-2
j_gene: TRBJ2-1
d_gene: TRBD2

CDR3nt: TGTGCCAGCGGAAGATACAGGGCGGGTGAGCAGTTCTTC
CDR3aa: CASGRYRAGEQFF
abundance: .
v_gene: TRBV25-1
j_gene: TRBJ2-1
d_gene: .

CDR3nt: TGTGCCAGCAGCCAGGACGGACCCTTAGAGACCCAGTACTTC
CDR3aa: CASSQDGPLETQYF
abundance: .
v_gene: TRBV16
j_gene: TRBJ2-5
d_gene: .

CDR3nt: TGTGCCAGTAGCCTATCCGGAACAGGGAACTACGAGCAGTACTTC
CDR3aa: CASSLSGTGNYEQYF
abundance: .
v_gene: TRBV19
j_gene: TRBJ2-7
d_gene: .

CDR3nt: TGTGCCAGCAGTGGGCAAGGGGGACATGGCTACACCTTC
CDR3aa: CASSGQGGHGYTF
abundance: .
v_gene: TRBV27
j_gene: TRBJ1-2
d_gene: .

CDR3nt: TGTGCCAGCAGCTTAGCCGACAGGGGGCCGGGAAACACCATATATTTT
CDR3aa: CASSLADRGPGNTIYF
abundance: .
v_gene: TRBV7-9
j_gene: TRBJ1-3
d_gene: TRBD1

CDR3nt: TGTGCCAGCAGTTACTCACGCAGGGCGGAGAACTATGGCTACACCTTC
CDR3aa: CASSYSRRAENYGYTF
abundance: .
v_gene: TRBV6-6
j_gene: TRBJ1-2
d_gene: .